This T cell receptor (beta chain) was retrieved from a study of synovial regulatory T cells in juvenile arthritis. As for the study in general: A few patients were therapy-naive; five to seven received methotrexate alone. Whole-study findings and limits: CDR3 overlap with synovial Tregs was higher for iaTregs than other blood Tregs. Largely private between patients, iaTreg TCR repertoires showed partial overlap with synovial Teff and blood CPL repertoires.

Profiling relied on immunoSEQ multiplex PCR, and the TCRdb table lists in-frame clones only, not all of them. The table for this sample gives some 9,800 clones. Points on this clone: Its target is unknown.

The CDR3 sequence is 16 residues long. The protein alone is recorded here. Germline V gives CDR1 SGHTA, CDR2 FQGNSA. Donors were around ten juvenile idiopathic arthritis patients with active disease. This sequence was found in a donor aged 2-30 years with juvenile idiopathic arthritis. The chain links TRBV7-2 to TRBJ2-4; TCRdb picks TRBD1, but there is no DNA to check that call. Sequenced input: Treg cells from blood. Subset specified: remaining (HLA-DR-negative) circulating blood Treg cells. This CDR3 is CASSPTGQTYKNIQYF.